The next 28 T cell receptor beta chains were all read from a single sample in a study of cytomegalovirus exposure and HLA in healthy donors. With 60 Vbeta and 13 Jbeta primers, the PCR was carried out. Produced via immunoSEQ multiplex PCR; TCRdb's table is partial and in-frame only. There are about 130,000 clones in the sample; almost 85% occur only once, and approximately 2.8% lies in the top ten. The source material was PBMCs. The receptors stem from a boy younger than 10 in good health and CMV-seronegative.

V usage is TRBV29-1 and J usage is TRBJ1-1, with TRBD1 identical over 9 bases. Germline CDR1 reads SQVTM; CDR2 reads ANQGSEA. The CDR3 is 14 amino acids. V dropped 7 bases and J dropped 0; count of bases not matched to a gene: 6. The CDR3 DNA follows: TGCAGCGCGATACAGGGGGCGCTGAACACTGAAGCTTTCTTT. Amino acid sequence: CSAIQGALNTEAFF.

The CDR3 DNA sequence: TGTGCCAGCAGCTTAGGACAGTACCACATGAACACTGAAGCTTTCTTT. It yields the protein CASSLGQYHMNTEAFF. The chain uses TRBV7-6 and TRBJ1-1; maybe TRBD1 (5 bases). The CDR3 sequence is 16 residues long. Looked up from germline, CDR1 is SGHVS and CDR2 is FNYEAQ. The ends were cut back, 1 base at V and 0 bases at J, with 12 bases in the middle.

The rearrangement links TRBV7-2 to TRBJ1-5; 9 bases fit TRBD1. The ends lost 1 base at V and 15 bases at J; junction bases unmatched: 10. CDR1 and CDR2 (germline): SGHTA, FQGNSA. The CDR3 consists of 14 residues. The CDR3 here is CASSLERDRGYLHF. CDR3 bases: TGTGCCAGCAGCTTAGAGAGAGACAGGGGGTATTTGCATTTT. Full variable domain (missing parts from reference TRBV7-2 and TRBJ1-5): GAGVSQSPSNKVTEKGKDVELRCDPISGHTALYWYRQSLGQGLEFLIYFQGNSAPDKSGLPSDRFSAERTGGSVSTLTIQRTQQEDSAVYLCASSLERDRGYLHFGDGTRLSIL.

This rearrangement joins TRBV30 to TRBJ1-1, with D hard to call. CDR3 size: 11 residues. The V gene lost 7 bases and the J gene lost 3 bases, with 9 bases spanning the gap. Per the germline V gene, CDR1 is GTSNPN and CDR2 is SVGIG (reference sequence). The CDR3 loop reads CASVEDTEAFF. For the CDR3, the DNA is TGTGCCTCGGTCGAGGACACTGAAGCTTTCTTT. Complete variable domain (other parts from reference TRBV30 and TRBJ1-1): SQTIHQWPATLVQPVGSPLSLECTVEGTSNPNLYWYRQAAGRGLQLLFYSVGIGQISSEVPQNLSASRPQDRQFILSSKKLLLSDSGFYLCASVEDTEAFFGQGTRLTVV.

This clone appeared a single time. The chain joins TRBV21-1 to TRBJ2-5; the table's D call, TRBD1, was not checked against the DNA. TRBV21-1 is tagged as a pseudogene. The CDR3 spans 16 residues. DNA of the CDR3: TGTGCCAGCAGCAAAAAATTGAGGGGACAACAAGAGACCCAGTACTTC. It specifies CASSKKLRGQQETQYF.

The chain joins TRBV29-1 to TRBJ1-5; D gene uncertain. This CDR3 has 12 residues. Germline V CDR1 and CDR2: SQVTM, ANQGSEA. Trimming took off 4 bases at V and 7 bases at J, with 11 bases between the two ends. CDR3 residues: CSVGSSRQPQHF. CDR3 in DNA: TGCAGCGTTGGTTCCTCACGGCAGCCCCAGCATTTT.

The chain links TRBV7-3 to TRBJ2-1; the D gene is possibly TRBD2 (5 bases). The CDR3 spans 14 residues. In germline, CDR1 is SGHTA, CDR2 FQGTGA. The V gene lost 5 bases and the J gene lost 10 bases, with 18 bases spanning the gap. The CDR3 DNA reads TGTGCCAGCAGCCCCCGGGGTAGGGTTGGGGAGCAGTTCTTC. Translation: CASSPRGRVGEQFF.

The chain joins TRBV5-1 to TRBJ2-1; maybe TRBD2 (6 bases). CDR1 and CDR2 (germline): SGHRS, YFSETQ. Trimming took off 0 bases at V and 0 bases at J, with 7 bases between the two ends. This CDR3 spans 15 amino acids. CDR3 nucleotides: TGCGCCAGCAGCTTGGTCGGGAGCTCCTACAATGAGCAGTTCTTC. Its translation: CASSLVGSSYNEQFF.

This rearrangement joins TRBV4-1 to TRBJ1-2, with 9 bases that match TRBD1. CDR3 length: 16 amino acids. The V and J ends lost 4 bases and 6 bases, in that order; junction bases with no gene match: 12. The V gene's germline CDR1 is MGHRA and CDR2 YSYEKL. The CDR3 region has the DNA TGCGCCAGCAGCCTCTTCGGGGGGACAGGGAATGATGGCTACACCTTC. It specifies CASSLFGGTGNDGYTF.

The CDR3 spells CATSRDGAGPSYEQYF. CDR3 nucleotide sequence: TGTGCCACCAGCAGAGATGGGGCAGGGCCGTCCTACGAGCAGTACTTC. The V and J genes are TRBV15 and TRBJ2-7; D perhaps matches TRBD1 (5 bases). V was cut by 0 bases and J by 1 base, with 13 bases left in between. The CDR3 contains 16 residues. Germline CDR1 and CDR2: LNHNV and YYDKDF (reference sequence).

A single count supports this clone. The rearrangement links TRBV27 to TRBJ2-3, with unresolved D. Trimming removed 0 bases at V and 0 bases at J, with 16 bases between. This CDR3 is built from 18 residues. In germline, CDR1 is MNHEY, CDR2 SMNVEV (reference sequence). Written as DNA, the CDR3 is TGTGCCAGCAGTTTATCATCCCGTGAGGTACCCAGCACAGATACGCAGTATTTT. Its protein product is CASSLSSREVPSTDTQYF.

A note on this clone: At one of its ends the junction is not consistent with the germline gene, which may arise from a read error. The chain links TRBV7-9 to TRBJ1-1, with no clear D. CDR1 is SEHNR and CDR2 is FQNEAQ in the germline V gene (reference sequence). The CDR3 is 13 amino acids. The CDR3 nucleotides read TGTTCCAGCAGCTTGGCGGGGTCCACTGAAGCTTTCTTT. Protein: CSSSLAGSTEAFF. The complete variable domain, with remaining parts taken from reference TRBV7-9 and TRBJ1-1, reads DTGVSQNPRHKITKRGQNVTFRCDPISEHNRLYWYRQTLGQGPEFLTYFQNEAQLEKSRLLSDRFSAERPKGSFSTLEIQRTEQGDSAMYLCSSSLAGSTEAFFGQGTRLTVV.

The CDR3 is CASSEDRGSGANVLTF. The CDR3 nucleotides are TGTGCCAGCAGCGAGGACAGGGGTTCTGGGGCCAACGTCCTGACTTTC. The chain links TRBV9 to TRBJ2-6; 9 nucleotides line up with TRBD1. The CDR3 runs to 16 residues. Germline CDR1 is SGDLS and CDR2 is YYNGEE. The J segment lost 1 base and the V segment lost 3 bases, leaving 2 bases of the junction unmatched.

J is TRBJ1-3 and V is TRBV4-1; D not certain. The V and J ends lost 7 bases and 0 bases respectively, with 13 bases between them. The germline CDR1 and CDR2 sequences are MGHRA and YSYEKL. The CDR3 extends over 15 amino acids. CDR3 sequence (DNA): TGCGCCAGCACCCCAGGCATGAACTCTGGAAACACCATATATTTT. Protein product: CASTPGMNSGNTIYF.

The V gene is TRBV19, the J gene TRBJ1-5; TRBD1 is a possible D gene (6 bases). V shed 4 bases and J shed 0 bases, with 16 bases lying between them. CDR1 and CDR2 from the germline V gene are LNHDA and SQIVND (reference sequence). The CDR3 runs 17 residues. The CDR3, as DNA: TGTGCCAGTAGTACCCCTCGGGACACCTATAGCAATCAGCCCCAGCATTTT. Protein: CASSTPRDTYSNQPQHF.

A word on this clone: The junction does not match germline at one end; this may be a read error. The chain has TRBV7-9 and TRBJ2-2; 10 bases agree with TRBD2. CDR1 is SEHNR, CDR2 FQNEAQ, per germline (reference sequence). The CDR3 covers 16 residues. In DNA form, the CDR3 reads TGTTCCAGCAGCTTAGCGGGGGGAAGGAACACCGGGGAGCTGTTTTTT. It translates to CSSSLAGGRNTGELFF.

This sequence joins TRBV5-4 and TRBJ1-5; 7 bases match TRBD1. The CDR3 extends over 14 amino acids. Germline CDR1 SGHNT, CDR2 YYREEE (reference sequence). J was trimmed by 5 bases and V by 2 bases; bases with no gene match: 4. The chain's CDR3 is CASSFGGGYQPQHF. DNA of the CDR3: TGTGCCAGCAGCTTTGGAGGGGGCTATCAGCCCCAGCATTTT. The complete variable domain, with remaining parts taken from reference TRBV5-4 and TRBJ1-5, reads ETGVTQSPTHLIKTRGQQVTLRCSSQSGHNTVSWYQQALGQGPQFIFQYYREEENGRGNFPPRFSGLQFPNYSSELNVNALELDDSALYLCASSFGGGYQPQHFGDGTRLSIL.

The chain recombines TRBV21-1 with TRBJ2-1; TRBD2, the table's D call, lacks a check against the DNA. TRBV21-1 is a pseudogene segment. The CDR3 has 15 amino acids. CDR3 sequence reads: CASGRHRWGDNEQFF. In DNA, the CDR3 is TGTGCCAGCGGGCGCCACAGGTGGGGGGACAATGAGCAGTTCTTC.

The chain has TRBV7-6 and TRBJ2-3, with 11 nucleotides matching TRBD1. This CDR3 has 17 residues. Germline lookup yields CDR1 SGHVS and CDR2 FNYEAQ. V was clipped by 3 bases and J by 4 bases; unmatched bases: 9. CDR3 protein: CASSFPRDRGFADTQYF. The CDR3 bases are TGTGCCAGCAGCTTCCCCCGGGACAGGGGGTTTGCAGATACGCAGTATTTT.

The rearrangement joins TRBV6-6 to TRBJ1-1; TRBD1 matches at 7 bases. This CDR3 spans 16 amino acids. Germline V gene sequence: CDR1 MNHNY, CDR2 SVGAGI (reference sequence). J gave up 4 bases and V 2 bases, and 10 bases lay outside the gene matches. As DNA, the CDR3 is TGTGCCAGCAGTTACCGGGACAGCATCCTAACCACTGAAGCTTTCTTT. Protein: CASSYRDSILTTEAFF.

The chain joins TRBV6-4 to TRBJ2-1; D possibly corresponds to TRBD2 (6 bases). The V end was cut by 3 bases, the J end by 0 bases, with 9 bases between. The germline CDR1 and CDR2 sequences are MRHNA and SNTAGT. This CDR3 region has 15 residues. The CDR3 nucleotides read TGTGCCAGCAGTGAAGACGGGGGCTCCTACAATGAGCAGTTCTTC. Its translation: CASSEDGGSYNEQFF.

The CDR3 DNA reads TGTGCCAGCAGTACGACAGGGGTAGCAAATTCACCCCTCCACTTT. Translated, it gives CASSTTGVANSPLHF. The chain has TRBV5-6 and TRBJ1-6, with TRBD1 matching over 8 bases. V lost 5 bases to trimming and J lost 7 bases; unmatched junction nucleotides: 8. The CDR3 consists of 15 residues. Germline V lookup: CDR1 SGHDT, CDR2 YYEEEE.

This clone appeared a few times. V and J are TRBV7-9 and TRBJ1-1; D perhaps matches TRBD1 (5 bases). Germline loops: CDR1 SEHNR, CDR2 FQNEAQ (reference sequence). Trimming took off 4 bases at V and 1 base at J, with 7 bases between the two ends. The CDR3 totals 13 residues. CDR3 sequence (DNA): TGTGCCAGCAGCTGGGGCACGAACACTGAAGCTTTCTTT. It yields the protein CASSWGTNTEAFF.

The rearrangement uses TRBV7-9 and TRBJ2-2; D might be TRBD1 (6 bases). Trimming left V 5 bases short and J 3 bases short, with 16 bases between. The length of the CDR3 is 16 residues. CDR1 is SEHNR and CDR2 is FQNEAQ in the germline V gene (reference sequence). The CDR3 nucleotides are TGTGCCAGCAGCCCCACCGGACAGACTCACACCGGGGAGCTGTTTTTT. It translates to CASSPTGQTHTGELFF.

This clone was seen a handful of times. In DNA, the CDR3 is TGTGCCAGCAGTGTGACAGGGTCAGCTTTCTTT. Encoded protein: CASSVTGSAFF. The V call is TRBV5-6, the J call TRBJ1-1; 7 bases fit TRBD1. The ends lost 5 bases at V and 10 bases at J; junction bases unmatched: 5. This CDR3 has 11 amino acids. Germline CDR1 and CDR2: SGHDT and YYEEEE.

The CDR3 loop is CASSPILAGARGEQFF. In DNA, the CDR3 is TGTGCCAGCAGCCCAATACTAGCGGGGGCCAGGGGTGAGCAGTTCTTC. The rearrangement uses TRBV11-2 and TRBJ2-1; 11 bases match TRBD2. V shed 5 bases and J 9 bases; nucleotides not matched to a gene: 12. In germline, CDR1 is SGHAT, CDR2 FQNNGV. The CDR3 extends over 16 amino acids.

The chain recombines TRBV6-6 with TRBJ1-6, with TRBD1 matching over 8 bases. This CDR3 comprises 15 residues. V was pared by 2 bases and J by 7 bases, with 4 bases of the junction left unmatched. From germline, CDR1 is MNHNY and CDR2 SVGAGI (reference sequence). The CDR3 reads CASSYVTGVNSPLHF. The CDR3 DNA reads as TGTGCCAGCAGTTACGTGACAGGGGTCAATTCACCCCTCCACTTT.

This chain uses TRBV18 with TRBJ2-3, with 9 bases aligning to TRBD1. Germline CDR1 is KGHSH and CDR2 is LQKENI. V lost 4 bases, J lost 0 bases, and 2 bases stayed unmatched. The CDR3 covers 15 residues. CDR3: CASSRDRGSTDTQYF. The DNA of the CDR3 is TGTGCCAGCTCACGAGACAGGGGGAGCACAGATACGCAGTATTTT.